This TCR beta chain was captured by sequencing in a study of beta chain features in type 1 diabetes. Study-wide results and caveats: Moderate but significant shortening of TCRB CDR3s was recorded in all four CD4+ subsets from Type 1 diabetes patients.

Expressed TCRB transcripts were sequenced, since all the RNA that had been isolated was reverse transcribed. Profiling relied on immunoSEQ multiplex PCR, and the TCRdb table lists in-frame clones only, not all of them. Of 100,000 to 150,000 clones listed, 15% to 20% were seen once; the top ten hold 2% to 3%. Regarding this clone: Its target is not known.

Each sorted population was over 95% pure. This CDR3 spans 18 amino acids. Germline CDR1 reads SGHRS; CDR2 reads YFSETQ. With 0 bases removed from V and 0 bases from J, the gap between germline ends came to 13 bases. The sequence came from a man between 18 and 29 years old with type 1 diabetes. The chain recombines TRBV5-1 with TRBJ2-6; D gene uncertain. The sample comprised central memory CD4+ T cells from blood. This CDR3 reads CASSLGPDGYSGANVLTF. The CDR3 DNA is TGCGCCAGCAGCTTGGGGCCGGACGGATACTCTGGGGCCAACGTCCTGACTTTC.